This T cell receptor beta chain is drawn from a study of blood T cell repertoires in COVID-19 (dated by TCRdb to about 2020). At the level of the whole study: The collaborator samples originated in the United States, Italy and Spain and spanned the acute and convalescent phases of COVID-19. The material from the prospective study consisted of cDNA or gDNA derived from T cells, B-cell-depleted T cells, or PBMCs. Deeply sampled blood TCRbeta repertoires from subjects exposed to, actively infected with, or recovered from COVID-19 were included in the dataset. A freely available public database, intended as a resource for researchers studying the immune response to SARS-CoV-2, is where the repertoires were released. The samples were drawn from the first 160 participants of the ongoing ImmuneRACE study and from 1,254 subjects provided by 6 global collaborators. A de-identified subject ID, COVID-19 status, age in years and sex were almost always included in the sample metadata. HLA class I and class II types, where available, came from metadata supplied by the sample provider rather than from assay-based typing. General conclusions and limits of the study: Clinical and demographic metadata were provided uncurated, with the amount varying by source and participant.

Note on this clone: Its specific antigen is unknown. No much larger clone exists at a distance of one base, and base qualities are not known.

TCRbeta CDR3 regions were amplified from genomic DNA using the immunoSEQ Assay, a bias-controlled multiplex PCR. Processing in the source paper ran as follows. Nucleated cell counts per sample were estimated from amplification of reference gene primers within the assay. Sequence reads were collapsed and filtered to measure the absolute abundance of every unique TCRbeta CDR3 rearrangement. For each sample, productive Simpson clonality was calculated as the square root of Simpson's diversity index across productive rearrangements. The table comes from immuneACCESS by way of TCRdb, which keeps in-frame sequences with V and J called. Part of the clones is missing from these tables; in studies checked, under half for an unresolved V gene and the rest for unknown reasons. V, J and clone size are taken as reported in that table, and D and trimming were inferred from the DNA itself. A total of fewer than 350,000 clones appear in this sample, about nine tenths of them only once. Less than 15% of the sample rests with the top ten.

One collaborating source in Seattle enrolled patients during active infection and followed them longitudinally through the course of disease. Collaborating institutions collected whole blood in K2EDTA tubes following their own protocols. For TCRbeta analysis, collaborators shipped samples in one of three forms: frozen whole blood, isolated PBMCs, or DNA extracted from either of those sample types. Including cysteine and phenylalanine, the CDR3 has 13 amino acids. Left in the record is the CDR3 DNA by itself, 39 bases read in frame from the first base. V ends up 2 bases short and J 6 bases short, with an unmatched junction base count of 2. For CDR1 and CDR2, the germline V gene lists ENHRY and SYGVKD.

Recombination connected TRBV10-3 to TRBJ1-1, and 8 junction bases match TRBD1. Sequencing input: peripheral blood. The sequence was obtained from a woman in her 30s with COVID-19, enrolled during active disease. The DNA sequence is given as TGTGCCATCAGTGAGACAGGGGGGTCTGAAGCTTTCTTT. This sequence encodes CAISETGGSEAFF.